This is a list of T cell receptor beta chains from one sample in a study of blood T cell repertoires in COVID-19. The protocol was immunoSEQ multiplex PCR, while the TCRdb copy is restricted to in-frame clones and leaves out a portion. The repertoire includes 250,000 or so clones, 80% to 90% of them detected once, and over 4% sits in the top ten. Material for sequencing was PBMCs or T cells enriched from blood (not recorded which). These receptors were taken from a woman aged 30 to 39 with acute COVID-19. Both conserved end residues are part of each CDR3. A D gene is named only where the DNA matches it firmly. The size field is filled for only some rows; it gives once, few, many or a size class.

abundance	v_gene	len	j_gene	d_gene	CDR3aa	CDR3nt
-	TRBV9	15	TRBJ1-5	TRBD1	CASSVDGGGGQPQHF	TGTGCCAGCAGCGTAGATGGAGGGGGCGGGCAGCCCCAGCATTTT
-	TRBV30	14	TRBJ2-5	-	CAWSVLRSGETQYF	TGTGCCTGGAGTGTACTGAGATCCGGGGAGACCCAGTACTTC
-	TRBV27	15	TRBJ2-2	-	CASSLAHSGPGELFF	TGTGCCAGCAGTCTAGCCCACTCGGGCCCCGGGGAGCTGTTTTTT
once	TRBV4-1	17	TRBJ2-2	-	CASSPQGGSSGTGELFF	TGCGCCAGCAGCCCCCAGGGGGGATCCTCGGGCACCGGGGAGCTGTTTTTT
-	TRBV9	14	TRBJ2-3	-	CASSAGGFTDTQYF	TGTGCCAGCAGCGCCGGGGGTTTCACAGATACGCAGTATTTT
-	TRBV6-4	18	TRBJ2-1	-	CASSDPWGPTTLYNEQFF	TGTGCCAGCAGTGACCCCTGGGGGCCCACCACCCTCTACAATGAGCAGTTCTTC
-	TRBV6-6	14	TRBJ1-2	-	CASSLRGGDYGYTF	TGTGCCAGCAGCCTGCGGGGAGGGGACTATGGCTACACCTTC
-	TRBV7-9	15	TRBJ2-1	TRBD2	CASTPTTSPNNEQFF	TGTGCCAGCACTCCAACGACTAGCCCCAACAATGAGCAGTTCTTC
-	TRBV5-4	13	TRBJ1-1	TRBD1	CASSLGQGFGSFF	TGTGCCAGCAGCTTAGGACAGGGTTTTGGATCTTTCTTT
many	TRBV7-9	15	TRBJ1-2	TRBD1	CASRPRTGDIYGYTF	TGTGCCAGCAGACCCCGGACAGGGGATATCTATGGCTACACCTTC
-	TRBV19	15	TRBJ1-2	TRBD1	CASSVDRVVWTGYTF	TGTGCCAGTAGTGTGGACAGGGTGGTTTGGACTGGCTACACCTTC
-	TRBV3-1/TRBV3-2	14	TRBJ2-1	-	CASSQEGLYNEQFF	TGTGCCAGCAGCCAGGAGGGACTCTACAATGAGCAGTTCTTC
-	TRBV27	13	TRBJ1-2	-	CASSFERNYGYTF	TGTGCCAGCAGTTTTGAACGGAACTATGGCTACACCTTC
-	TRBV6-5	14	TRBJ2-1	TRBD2	CASSHGTTYNEQFF	TGTGCCAGCAGTCACGGGACTACTTACAATGAGCAGTTCTTC
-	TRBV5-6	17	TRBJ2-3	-	CASSLFGIRRGTDTQYF	TGTGCCAGCAGTTTATTTGGCATACGCAGGGGCACAGATACGCAGTATTTT
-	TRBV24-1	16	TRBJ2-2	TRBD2	CATSDGTSLNTGELFF	TGTGCCACCAGTGATGGGACTAGCTTAAACACCGGGGAGCTGTTTTTT
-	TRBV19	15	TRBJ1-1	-	CASSPYEARNTEAFF	TGTGCCAGTAGCCCCTATGAGGCCAGGAACACTGAAGCTTTCTTT
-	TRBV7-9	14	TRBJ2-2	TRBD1	CASSFTTGSGELFF	TGTGCCAGCAGCTTCACGACAGGGTCCGGGGAGCTGTTTTTT
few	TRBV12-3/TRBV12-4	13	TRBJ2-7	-	CASSLTGDYEQYF	TGTGCCAGCAGTTTAACGGGAGACTACGAGCAGTACTTC